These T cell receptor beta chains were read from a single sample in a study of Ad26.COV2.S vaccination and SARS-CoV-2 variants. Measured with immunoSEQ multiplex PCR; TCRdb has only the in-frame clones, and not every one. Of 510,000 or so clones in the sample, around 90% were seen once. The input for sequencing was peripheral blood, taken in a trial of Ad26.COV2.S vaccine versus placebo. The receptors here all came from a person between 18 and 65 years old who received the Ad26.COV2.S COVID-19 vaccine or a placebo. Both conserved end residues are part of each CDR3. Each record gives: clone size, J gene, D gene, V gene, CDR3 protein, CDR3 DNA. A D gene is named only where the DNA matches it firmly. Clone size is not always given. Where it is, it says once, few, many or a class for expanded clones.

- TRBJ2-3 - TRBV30 CAWKGGLNTDTQYF TGTGCCTGGAAAGGCGGACTAAACACAGATACGCAGTATTTT
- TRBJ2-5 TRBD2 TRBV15 CATSRGGLAGGYQETQYF TGTGCCACCAGCAGAGGAGGACTAGCGGGAGGGTACCAAGAGACCCAGTACTTC
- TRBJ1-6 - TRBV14 CASTGQYNSPLHF TGTGCCAGCACAGGACAGTATAATTCACCCCTCCACTTT
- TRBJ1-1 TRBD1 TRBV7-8 CASSLRDRGNTEAFF TGTGCCAGCAGCCTCCGGGACAGGGGGAACACTGAAGCTTTCTTT
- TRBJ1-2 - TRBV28 CASSLGFGYTF TGTGCCAGCAGTTTAGGTTTCGGCTACACCTTC
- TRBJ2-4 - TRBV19 CASSIEGAGDIQYF TGTGCCAGTAGTATAGAGGGGGCCGGGGACATTCAGTACTTC
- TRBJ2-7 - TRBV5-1 CASSPERLYEQYF TGCGCCAGCAGCCCTGAAAGACTCTACGAGCAGTACTTC
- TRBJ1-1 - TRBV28 CASSFLFGRMDTEAFF TGTGCCAGCAGTTTCCTTTTCGGTCGGATGGACACTGAAGCTTTCTTT
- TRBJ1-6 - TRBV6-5 CASTSPGGRNSPLHF TGTGCCAGCACCTCGCCGGGGGGCCGTAATTCACCCCTCCACTTT
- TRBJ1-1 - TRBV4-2 CASSEGVNTEAFF TGTGCCAGCAGCGAGGGGGTGAACACTGAAGCTTTCTTT
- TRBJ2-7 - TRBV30 CAWGGGTYEQYF TGTGCCTGGGGGGGCGGTACCTACGAGCAGTACTTC
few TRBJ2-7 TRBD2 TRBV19 CASSMGTSGYEQYF TGTGCCAGTAGTATGGGGACTAGCGGTTACGAGCAGTACTTC
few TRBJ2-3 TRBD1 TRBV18 CASSPGRRGDTQYF TGTGCCAGCTCACCCGGACGCAGGGGGGATACGCAGTATTTT
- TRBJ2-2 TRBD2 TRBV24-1 CATSVASGNVGELFF TGTGCCACCAGTGTAGCTAGCGGGAACGTCGGGGAGCTGTTTTTT
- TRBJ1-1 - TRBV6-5 CASSYFGGPNTEAFF TGTGCCAGCAGTTACTTTGGGGGCCCCAACACTGAAGCTTTCTTT
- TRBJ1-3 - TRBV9 CASSVGGRSSTSGNTIYF TGTGCCAGCAGCGTAGGGGGACGGAGCTCAACCTCTGGAAACACCATATATTTT
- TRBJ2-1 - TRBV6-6 CASSYALNGVNEQFF TGTGCCAGCAGTTACGCCTTAAACGGGGTAAATGAGCAGTTCTTC
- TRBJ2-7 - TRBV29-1 CSVEVSYEQYF TGCAGCGTAGAGGTCTCCTACGAGCAGTACTTC
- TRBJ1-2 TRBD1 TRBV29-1 CSSGRTGGGYTF TGCAGCTCGGGGCGGACAGGGGGAGGCTACACCTTC
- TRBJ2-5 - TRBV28 CASEGPRVTSETQYF TGTGCCAGCGAGGGCCCCCGGGTAACTTCAGAGACCCAGTACTTC
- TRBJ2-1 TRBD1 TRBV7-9 CASSLAPVDRGKSYNEQFF TGTGCCAGCAGCTTAGCGCCCGTGGACAGGGGGAAATCCTACAATGAGCAGTTCTTC
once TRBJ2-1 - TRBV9 CASSVGGFGIIEQFF TGTGCCAGCAGCGTAGGGGGCTTTGGAATAATTGAGCAGTTCTTC
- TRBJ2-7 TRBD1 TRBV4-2 CASSQTGGSGEQYF TGTGCCAGCAGCCAAACAGGGGGCTCCGGCGAGCAGTACTTC
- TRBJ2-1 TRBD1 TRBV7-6 CASSSGGRGFYNEQFF TGTGCCAGCAGCTCGGGCGGCAGGGGGTTCTACAATGAGCAGTTCTTC
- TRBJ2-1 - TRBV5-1 CASSLGGGLSYNEQFF TGCGCCAGCAGCTTGGGTGGCGGGTTGTCCTACAATGAGCAGTTCTTC
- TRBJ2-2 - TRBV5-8 CASSLVQIATGELFF TGTGCCAGCAGCTTGGTACAGATCGCCACCGGGGAGCTGTTTTTT
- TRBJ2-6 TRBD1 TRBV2 CASSHATGAGANVLTF TGTGCCAGCAGTCATGCCACAGGGGCTGGGGCCAACGTCCTGACTTTC
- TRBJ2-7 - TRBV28 CASSPPGPQTYEQYF TGTGCCAGCAGCCCCCCGGGACCCCAAACCTACGAGCAGTACTTC
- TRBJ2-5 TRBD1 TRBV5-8 CASSLWDRGVETQYF TGTGCCAGCAGCTTGTGGGACAGGGGAGTGGAGACCCAGTACTTC
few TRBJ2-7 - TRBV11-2 CASSSRAFTGSYEQYF TGTGCCAGCAGCTCGCGCGCCTTTACAGGGTCCTACGAGCAGTACTTC
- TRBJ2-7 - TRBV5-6 CASSLFGSSYEQYF TGTGCCAGCAGCTTATTCGGGAGCAGCTACGAGCAGTACTTC
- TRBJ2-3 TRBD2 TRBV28 CASSFGLAGSTDTQYF TGTGCCAGCAGTTTCGGGCTAGCGGGAAGCACAGATACGCAGTATTTT
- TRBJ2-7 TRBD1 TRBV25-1 CASRDRASNEQYF TGTGCCAGCAGGGACAGGGCATCCAACGAGCAGTACTTC
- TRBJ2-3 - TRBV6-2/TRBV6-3 CASSAGLWDTDTQYF TGTGCCAGCAGTGCCGGACTTTGGGACACAGATACGCAGTATTTT
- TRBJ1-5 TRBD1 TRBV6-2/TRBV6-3 CASSYPRTGSQPQHF TGTGCCAGCAGTTACCCACGGACAGGGAGCCAGCCCCAGCATTTT
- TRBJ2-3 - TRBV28 CASSLGVFPHTQYF TGTGCCAGCAGTTTAGGTGTATTCCCTCATACGCAGTATTTT
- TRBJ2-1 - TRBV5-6 CASSLHNEQFF TGTGCCAGCAGCTTACACAATGAGCAGTTCTTC
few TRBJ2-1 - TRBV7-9 CASSTIADSSYNEQFF TGTGCCAGCAGCACCATAGCGGATAGCTCCTACAATGAGCAGTTCTTC
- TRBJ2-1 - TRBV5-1 CASSLARDFYNEQFF TGCGCCAGCAGCTTGGCCAGGGATTTCTACAATGAGCAGTTCTTC
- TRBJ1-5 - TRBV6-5 CASTGGYSNQPQHF TGTGCCAGCACGGGGGGGTATAGCAATCAGCCCCAGCATTTT
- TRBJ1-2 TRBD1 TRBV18 CASSPLGTGESYGYTF TGTGCCAGCTCACCACTGGGGACAGGGGAAAGCTATGGCTACACCTTC